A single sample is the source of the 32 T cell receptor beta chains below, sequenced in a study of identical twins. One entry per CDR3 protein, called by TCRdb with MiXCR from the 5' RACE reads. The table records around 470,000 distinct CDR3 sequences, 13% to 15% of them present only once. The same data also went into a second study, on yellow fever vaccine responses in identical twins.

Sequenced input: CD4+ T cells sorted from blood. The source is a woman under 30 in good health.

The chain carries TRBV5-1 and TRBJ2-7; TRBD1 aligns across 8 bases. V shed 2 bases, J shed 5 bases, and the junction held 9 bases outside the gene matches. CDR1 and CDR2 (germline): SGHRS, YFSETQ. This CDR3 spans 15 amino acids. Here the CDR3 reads CASSLPGQVGNEQYF. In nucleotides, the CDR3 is TGCGCCAGCAGCTTACCGGGACAGGTAGGGAACGAGCAGTACTTC. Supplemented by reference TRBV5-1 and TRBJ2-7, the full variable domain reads KAGVTQTPRYLIKTRGQQVTLSCSPISGHRSVSWYQQTPGQGLQFLFEYFSETQRNKGNFPGRFSGRQFSNSRSEMNVSTLELGDSALYLCASSLPGQVGNEQYFGPGTRLTVT.

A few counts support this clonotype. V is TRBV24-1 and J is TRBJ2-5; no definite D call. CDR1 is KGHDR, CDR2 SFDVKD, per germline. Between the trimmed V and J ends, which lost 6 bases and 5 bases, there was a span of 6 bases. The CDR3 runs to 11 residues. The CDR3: CATSLGETQYF. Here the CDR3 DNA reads TGTGCCACCAGTCTTGGGGAGACCCAGTACTTC.

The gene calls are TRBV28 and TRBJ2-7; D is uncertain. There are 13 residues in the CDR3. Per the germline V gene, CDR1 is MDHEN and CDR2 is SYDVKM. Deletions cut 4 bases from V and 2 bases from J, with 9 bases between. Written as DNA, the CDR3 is TGTGCCAGCAGTTCGGCCCCTCCCTACGAGCAGTACTTC. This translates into CASSSAPPYEQYF.

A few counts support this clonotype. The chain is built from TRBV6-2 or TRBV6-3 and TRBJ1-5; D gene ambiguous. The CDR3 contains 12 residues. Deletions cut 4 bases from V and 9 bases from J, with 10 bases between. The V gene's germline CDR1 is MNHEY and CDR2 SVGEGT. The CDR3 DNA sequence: TGTGCCAGCAGTTTTGGAGACCGGCCCCAGCATTTT. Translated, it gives CASSFGDRPQHF.

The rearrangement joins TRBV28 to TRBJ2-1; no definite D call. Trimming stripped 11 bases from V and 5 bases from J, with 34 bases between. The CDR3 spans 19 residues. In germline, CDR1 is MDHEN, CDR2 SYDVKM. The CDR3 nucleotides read TGTGCCTCCCACCCTGTGGCTCGGAGAAGGTTGGGGTTGGACAATGAGCAGTTCTTC. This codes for CASHPVARRRLGLDNEQFF.

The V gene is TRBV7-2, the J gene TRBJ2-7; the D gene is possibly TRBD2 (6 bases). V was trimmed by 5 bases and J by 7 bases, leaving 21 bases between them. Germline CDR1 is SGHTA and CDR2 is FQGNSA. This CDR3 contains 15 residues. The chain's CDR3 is CASSLTGTGGREQYF. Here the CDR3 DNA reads TGTGCCAGCAGCCTAACGGGGACTGGGGGTCGGGAGCAGTACTTC. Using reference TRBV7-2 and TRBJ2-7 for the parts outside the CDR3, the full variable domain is GAGVSQSPSNKVTEKGKDVELRCDPISGHTALYWYRQSLGQGLEFLIYFQGNSAPDKSGLPSDRFSAERTGGSVSTLTIQRTQQEDSAVYLCASSLTGTGGREQYFGPGTRLTVT.

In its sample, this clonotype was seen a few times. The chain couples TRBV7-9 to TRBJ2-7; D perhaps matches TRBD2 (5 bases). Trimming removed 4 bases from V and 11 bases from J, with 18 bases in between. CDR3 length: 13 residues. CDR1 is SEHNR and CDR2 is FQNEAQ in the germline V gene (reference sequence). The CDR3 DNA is TGTGCCAGCAGCTCCCAGGAGGTATCCAAGAAGTACTTC. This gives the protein CASSSQEVSKKYF.

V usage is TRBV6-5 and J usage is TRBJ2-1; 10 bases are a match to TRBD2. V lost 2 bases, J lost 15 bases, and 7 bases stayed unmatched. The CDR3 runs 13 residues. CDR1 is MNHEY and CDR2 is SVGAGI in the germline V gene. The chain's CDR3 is CASSYRSGRGLFF. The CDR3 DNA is TGTGCCAGCAGTTACCGCAGCGGGAGGGGGTTGTTCTTC.

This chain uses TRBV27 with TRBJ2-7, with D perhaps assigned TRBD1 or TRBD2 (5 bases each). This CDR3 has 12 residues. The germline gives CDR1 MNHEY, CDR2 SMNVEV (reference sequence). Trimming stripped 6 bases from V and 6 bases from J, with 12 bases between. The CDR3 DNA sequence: TGTGCCAGCAGCCGAGGGGATCTCGAGCAGTACTTC. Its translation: CASSRGDLEQYF.

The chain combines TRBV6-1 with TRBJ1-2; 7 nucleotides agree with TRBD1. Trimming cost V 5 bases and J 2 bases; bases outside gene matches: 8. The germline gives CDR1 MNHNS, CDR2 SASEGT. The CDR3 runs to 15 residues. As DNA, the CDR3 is TGTGCCAGCAGTCGACCCGGGACAGTCAACTATGGCTACACCTTC. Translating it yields CASSRPGTVNYGYTF.

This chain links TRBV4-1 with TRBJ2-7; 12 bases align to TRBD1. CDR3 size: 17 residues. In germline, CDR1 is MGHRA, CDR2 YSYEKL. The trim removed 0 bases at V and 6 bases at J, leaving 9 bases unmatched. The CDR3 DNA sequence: TGCGCCAGCAGCCAAGATGGGGGGGACAGGGGGCGATTCGAGCAGTACTTC. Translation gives CASSQDGGDRGRFEQYF.

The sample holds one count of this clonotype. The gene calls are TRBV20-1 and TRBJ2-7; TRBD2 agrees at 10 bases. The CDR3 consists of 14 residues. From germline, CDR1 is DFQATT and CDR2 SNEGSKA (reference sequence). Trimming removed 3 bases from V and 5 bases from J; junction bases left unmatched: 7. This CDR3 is CSASFTSGMDEQYF. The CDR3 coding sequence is TGCAGTGCTAGCTTTACTAGCGGGATGGACGAGCAGTACTTC.

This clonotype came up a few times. CDR3 coding DNA: TGTGCCAGCAGTTATGGGACTAGCGCTGAAGAGCAGTACTTC. Translated: CASSYGTSAEEQYF. The gene calls are TRBV6-5 and TRBJ2-7; 10 bases agree with TRBD2. With V trimmed by 3 bases and J by 7 bases, 6 bases remained unmatched. Germline CDR1 reads MNHEY; CDR2 reads SVGAGI. CDR3 length: 14 residues.

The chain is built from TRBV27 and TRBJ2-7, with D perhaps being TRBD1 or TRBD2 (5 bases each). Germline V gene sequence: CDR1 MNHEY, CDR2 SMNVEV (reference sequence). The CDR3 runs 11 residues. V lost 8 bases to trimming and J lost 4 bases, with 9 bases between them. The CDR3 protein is CASWDLYEQYF. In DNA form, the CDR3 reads TGTGCCAGCTGGGACCTTTACGAGCAGTACTTC.

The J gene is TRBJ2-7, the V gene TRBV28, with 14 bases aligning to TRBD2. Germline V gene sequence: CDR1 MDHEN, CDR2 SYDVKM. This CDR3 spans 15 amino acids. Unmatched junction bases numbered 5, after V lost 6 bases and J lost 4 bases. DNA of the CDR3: TGTGCCAGCAGATACGGGACTAGCGGGAGATACGAGCAGTACTTC. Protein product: CASRYGTSGRYEQYF.

The CDR3 is CASSQGQRNQPQHF. As DNA, the CDR3 is TGTGCCAGCAGCCAAGGACAGCGCAATCAGCCCCAGCATTTT. This chain connects TRBV3-1 to TRBJ1-5; a possible D gene is TRBD1 (5 bases). The CDR3 has 14 residues. The V end lost 1 base, the J end lost 2 bases, and 6 bases lay between the germline ends. Per the germline V gene, CDR1 is LGHDT and CDR2 is YNNKEL (reference sequence). The variable domain in full, with the rest retrieved from reference TRBV3-1 and TRBJ1-5, is DTAVSQTPKYLVTQMGNDKSIKCEQNLGHDTMYWYKQDSKKFLKIMFSYNNKELIINETVPNRFSPKSPDKAHLNLHINSLELGDSAVYFCASSQGQRNQPQHFGDGTRLSIL.

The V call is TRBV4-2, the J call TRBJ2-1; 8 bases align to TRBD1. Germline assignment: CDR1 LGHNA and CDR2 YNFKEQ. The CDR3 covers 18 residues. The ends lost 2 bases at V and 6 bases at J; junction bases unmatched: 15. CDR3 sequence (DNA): TGTGCCAGCAGCCAAACCAAGAAACAGGGGGTTAGCCCCAATGAGCAGTTCTTC. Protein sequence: CASSQTKKQGVSPNEQFF.

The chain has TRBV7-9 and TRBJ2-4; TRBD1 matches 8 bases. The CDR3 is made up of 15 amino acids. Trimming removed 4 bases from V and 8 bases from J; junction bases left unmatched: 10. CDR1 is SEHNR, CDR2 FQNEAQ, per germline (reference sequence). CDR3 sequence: CASSSVDRGGYIQYF. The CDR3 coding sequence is TGTGCCAGCAGCTCGGTAGACAGGGGCGGGTACATTCAGTACTTC.

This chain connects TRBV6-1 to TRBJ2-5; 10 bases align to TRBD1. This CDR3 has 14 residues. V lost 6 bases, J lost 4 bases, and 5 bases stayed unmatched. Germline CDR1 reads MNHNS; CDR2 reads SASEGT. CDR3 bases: TGTGCCAGCAGACGGGACAGGGGTTTAGAGACCCAGTACTTC. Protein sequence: CASRRDRGLETQYF.

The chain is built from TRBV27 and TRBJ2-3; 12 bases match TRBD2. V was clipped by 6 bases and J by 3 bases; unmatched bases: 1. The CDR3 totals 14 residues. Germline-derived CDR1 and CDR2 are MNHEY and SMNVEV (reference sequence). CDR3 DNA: TGTGCCAGCAGCGGACTAGCGGGGACAGATACGCAGTATTTT. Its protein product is CASSGLAGTDTQYF.

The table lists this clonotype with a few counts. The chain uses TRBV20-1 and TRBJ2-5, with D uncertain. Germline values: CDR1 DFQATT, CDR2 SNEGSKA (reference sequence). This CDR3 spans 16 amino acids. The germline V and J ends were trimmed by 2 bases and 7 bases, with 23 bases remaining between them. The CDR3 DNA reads TGCAGTGCTAGATTAGTCCCGCCCCCGATGGAAGTGACCCAGTACTTC. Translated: CSARLVPPPMEVTQYF.

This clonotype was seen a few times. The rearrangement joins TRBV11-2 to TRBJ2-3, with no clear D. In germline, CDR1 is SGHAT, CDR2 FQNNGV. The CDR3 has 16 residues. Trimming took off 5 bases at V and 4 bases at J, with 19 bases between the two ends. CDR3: CASSRPRPRTSDTQYF. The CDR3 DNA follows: TGTGCCAGCAGCCGCCCAAGGCCGCGTACATCAGATACGCAGTATTTT.

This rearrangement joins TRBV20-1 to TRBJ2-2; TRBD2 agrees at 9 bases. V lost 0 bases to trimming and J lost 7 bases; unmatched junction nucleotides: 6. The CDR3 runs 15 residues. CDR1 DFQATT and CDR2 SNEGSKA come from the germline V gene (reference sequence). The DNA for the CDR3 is TGCAGTGCTAGAGATCATGCGGGAGGGAACGGGGAGCTGTTTTTT. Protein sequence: CSARDHAGGNGELFF.

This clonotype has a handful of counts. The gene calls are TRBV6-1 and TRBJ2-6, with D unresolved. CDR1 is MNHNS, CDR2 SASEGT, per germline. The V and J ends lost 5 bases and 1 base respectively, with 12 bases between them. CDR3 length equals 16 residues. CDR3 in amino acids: CASSRELVSGANVLTF. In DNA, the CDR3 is TGTGCCAGCAGTCGAGAACTGGTTTCTGGGGCCAACGTCCTGACTTTC.

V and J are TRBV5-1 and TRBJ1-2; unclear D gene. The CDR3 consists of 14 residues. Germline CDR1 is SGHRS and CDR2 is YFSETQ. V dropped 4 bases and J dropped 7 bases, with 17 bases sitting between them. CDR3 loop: CASSDQNSVIGYTF. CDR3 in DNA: TGCGCCAGCAGCGACCAGAACTCCGTAATTGGCTACACCTTC.

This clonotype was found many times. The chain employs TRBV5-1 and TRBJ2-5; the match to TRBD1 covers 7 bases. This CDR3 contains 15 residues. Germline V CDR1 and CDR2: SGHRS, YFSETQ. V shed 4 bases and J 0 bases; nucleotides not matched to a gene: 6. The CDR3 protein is CASSPGGPNQETQYF. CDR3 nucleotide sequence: TGCGCCAGCAGCCCAGGGGGACCAAACCAAGAGACCCAGTACTTC.

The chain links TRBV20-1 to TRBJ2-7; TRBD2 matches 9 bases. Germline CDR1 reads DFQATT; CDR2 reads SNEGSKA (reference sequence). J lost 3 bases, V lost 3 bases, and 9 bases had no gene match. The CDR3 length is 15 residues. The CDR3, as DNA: TGCAGTGCTAGTAAACGGGCGGGAGGGTTCTACGAGCAGTACTTC. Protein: CSASKRAGGFYEQYF.

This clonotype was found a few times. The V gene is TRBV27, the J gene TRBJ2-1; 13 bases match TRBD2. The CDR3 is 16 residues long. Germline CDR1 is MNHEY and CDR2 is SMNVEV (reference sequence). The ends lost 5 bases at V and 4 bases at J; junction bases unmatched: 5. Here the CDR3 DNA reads TGTGCCAGCAGTAGGACTAGCGGGGGCAGATACAATGAGCAGTTCTTC. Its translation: CASSRTSGGRYNEQFF.

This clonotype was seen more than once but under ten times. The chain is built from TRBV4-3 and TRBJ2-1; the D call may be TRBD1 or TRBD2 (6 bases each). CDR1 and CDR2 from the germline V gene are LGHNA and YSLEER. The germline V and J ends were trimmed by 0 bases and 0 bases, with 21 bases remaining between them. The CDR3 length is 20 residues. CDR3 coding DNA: TGCGCCAGCAGCCAAGACGGGGTGGGTAGCGGACAGAGCTCCTACAATGAGCAGTTCTTC. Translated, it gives CASSQDGVGSGQSSYNEQFF.

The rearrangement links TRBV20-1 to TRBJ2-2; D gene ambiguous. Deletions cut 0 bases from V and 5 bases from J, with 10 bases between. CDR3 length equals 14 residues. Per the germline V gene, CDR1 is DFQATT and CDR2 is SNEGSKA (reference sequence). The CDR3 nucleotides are TGCAGTGCTAGAGAGGCCGGCCTTACCGGGGAGCTGTTTTTT. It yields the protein CSAREAGLTGELFF.

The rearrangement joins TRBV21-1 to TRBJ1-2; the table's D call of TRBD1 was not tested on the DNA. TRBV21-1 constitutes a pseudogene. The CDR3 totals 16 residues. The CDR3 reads CASSWGPGGTNYGYTF. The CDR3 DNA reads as TGTGCCAGCAGCTGGGGGCCAGGGGGAACTAACTATGGCTACACCTTC.

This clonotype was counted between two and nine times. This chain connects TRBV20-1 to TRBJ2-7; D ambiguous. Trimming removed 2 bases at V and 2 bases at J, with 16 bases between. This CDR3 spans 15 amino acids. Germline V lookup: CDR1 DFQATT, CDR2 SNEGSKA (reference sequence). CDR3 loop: CSARLPVAATYEQYF. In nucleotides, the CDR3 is TGCAGTGCTAGACTGCCGGTAGCTGCAACCTACGAGCAGTACTTC.